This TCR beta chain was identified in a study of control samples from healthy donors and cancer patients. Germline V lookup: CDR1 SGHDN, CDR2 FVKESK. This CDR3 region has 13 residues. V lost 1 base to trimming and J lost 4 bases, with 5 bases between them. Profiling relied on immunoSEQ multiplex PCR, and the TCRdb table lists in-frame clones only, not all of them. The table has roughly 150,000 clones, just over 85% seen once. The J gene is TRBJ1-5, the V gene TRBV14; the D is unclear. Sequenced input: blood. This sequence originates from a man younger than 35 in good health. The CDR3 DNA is TGTGCCAGCAGCCAAGGTCTAAATCAGCCCCAGCATTTT. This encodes CASSQGLNQPQHF. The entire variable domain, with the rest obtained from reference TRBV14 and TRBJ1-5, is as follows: EAGVTQFPSHSVIEKGQTVTLRCDPISGHDNLYWYRRVMGKEIKFLLHFVKESKQDESGMPNNRFLAERTGGTYSTLKVQPAELEDSGVYFCASSQGLNQPQHFGDGTRLSIL.